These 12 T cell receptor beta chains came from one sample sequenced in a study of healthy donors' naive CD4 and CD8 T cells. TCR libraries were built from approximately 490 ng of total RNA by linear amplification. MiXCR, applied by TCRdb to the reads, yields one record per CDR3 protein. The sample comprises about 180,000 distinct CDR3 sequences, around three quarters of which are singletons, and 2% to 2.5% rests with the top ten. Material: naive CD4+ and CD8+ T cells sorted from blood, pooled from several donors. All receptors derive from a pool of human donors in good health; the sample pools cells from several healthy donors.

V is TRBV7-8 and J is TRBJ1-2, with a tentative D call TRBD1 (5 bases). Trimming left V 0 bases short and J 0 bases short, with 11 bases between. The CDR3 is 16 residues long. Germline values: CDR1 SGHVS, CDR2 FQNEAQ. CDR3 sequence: CASSLAVGQPNYGYTF. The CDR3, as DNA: TGTGCCAGCAGCTTAGCTGTTGGACAACCTAACTATGGCTACACCTTC.

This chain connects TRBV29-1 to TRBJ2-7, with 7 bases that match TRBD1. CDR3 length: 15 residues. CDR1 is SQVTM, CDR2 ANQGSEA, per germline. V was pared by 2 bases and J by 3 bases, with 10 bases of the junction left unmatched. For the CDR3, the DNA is TGCAGCGTTGAATCCTTGGACAGGCAAAGCTACGAGCAGTACTTC. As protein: CSVESLDRQSYEQYF.

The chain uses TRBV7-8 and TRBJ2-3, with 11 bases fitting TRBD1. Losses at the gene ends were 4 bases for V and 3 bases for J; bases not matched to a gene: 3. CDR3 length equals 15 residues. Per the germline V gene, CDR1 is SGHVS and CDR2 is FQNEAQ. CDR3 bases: TGTGCCAGCAGCTGGGGACAGGGGGGTACAGATACGCAGTATTTT. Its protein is CASSWGQGGTDTQYF.

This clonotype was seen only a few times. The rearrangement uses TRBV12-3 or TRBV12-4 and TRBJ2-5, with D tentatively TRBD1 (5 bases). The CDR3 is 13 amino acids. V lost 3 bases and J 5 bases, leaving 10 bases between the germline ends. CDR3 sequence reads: CASSFRVGETQYF. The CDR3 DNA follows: TGTGCCAGCAGTTTCAGGGTTGGGGAGACCCAGTACTTC.

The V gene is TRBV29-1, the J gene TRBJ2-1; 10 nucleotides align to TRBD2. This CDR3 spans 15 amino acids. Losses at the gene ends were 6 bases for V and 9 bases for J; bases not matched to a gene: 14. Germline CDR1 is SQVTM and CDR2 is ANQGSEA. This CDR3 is CSVGGLAEILVEQFF. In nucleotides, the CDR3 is TGCAGCGTAGGAGGACTAGCGGAAATCTTAGTTGAGCAGTTCTTC.

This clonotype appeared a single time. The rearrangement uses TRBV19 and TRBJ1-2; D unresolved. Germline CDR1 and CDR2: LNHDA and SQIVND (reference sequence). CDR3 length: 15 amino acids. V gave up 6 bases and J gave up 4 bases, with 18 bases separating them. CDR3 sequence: CASSQKTGTSYGYTF. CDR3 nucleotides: TGTGCCAGTAGCCAGAAGACGGGAACATCCTATGGCTACACCTTC.

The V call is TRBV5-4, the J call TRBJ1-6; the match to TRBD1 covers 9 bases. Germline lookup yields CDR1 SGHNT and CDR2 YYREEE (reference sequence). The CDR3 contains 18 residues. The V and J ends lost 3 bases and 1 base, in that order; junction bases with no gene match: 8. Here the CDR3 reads CASSSGTGPRSYNSPLHF. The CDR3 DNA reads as TGTGCCAGCAGCTCCGGGACAGGGCCAAGGTCCTATAATTCACCCCTCCACTTT.

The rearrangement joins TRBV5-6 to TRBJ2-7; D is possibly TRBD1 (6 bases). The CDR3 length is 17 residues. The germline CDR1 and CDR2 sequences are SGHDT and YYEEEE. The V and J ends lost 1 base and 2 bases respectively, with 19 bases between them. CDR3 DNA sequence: TGTGCCAGCAGCTTGAGGTTGGGTGGGGGACACCCCTACGAGCAGTACTTC. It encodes CASSLRLGGGHPYEQYF.

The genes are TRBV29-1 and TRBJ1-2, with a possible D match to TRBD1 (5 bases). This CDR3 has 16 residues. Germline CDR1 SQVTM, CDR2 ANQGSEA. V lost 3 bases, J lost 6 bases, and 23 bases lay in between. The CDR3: CSVEEIKGGDSHGYTF. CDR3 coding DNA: TGCAGCGTTGAGGAGATTAAGGGAGGGGATTCCCATGGCTACACCTTC.

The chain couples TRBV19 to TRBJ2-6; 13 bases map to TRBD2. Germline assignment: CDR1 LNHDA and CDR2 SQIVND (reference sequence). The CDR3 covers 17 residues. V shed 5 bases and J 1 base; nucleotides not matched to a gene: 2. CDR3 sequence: CASSPGLAGSGANVLTF. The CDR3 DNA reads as TGTGCCAGTAGTCCGGGACTAGCGGGGTCTGGGGCCAACGTCCTGACTTTC. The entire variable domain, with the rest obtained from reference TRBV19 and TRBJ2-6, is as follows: DGGITQSPKYLFRKEGQNVTLSCEQNLNHDAMYWYRQDPGQGLRLIYYSQIVNDFQKGDIAEGYSVSREKKESFPLTVTSAQKNPTAFYLCASSPGLAGSGANVLTFGAGSRLTVL.

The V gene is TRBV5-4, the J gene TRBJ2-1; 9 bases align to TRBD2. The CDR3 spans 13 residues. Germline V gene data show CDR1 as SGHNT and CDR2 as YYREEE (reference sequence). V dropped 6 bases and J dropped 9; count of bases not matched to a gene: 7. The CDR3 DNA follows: TGTGCCAGCACCTTAGCGGGGGCGGTTGAGCAGTTCTTC. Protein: CASTLAGAVEQFF.

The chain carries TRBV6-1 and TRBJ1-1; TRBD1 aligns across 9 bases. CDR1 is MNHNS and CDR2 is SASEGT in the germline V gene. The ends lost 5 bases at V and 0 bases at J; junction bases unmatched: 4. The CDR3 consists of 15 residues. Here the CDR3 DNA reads TGTGCCAGCAGTTTAACAGGGGGCGTGAACACTGAAGCTTTCTTT. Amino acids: CASSLTGGVNTEAFF.